The 5 T cell receptor beta chains given below trace back to one sample, sequenced in a study of Graves' ophthalmopathy and Graves' hyperthyroidism. RNA transcripts were the template, and TCR beta CDR3 regions were amplified from them. The workflow started with a first-round RT-PCR run with HTBI primers and then moved on to a second-round multiplex PCR. TCRdb re-derived calls from the multiplex PCR reads in MiXCR, one entry per CDR3 protein. The repertoire holds about 480,000 distinct CDR3 sequences, with approximately 14% as singletons. The sequenced sample was blood. These receptors all stem from a woman under 40 with Graves' ophthalmopathy.

This clonotype was picked up many times. This chain uses TRBV2 with TRBJ1-5; TRBD1 might be the D (6 bases). Germline V gene sequence: CDR1 SNHLY, CDR2 FYNNEI. There are 18 residues in the CDR3. With 7 bases removed from V and 5 bases from J, the gap between germline ends came to 27 bases. CDR3 region: CASTGPLYKGTLHQPQHF. DNA for the CDR3: TGTGCCAGCACCGGTCCCCTATATAAAGGGACACTGCATCAGCCCCAGCATTTT.

This clonotype was counted ten times or more. The CDR3 is CASSSVAHEETQYF. In nucleotides, the CDR3 is TGTGCCAGCAGCTCGGTCGCTCACGAAGAGACCCAGTACTTC. The chain is built from TRBV6-1 and TRBJ2-5; D is ambiguous. Trimming left V 6 bases short and J 3 bases short, with 14 bases between. There are 14 residues in the CDR3. Germline V gene sequence: CDR1 MNHNS, CDR2 SASEGT.

This clonotype was observed many times. The chain combines TRBV11-2 with TRBJ2-7, with D maybe TRBD1 (6 bases). Germline V gene lookup returns CDR1 SGHAT and CDR2 FQNNGV. The CDR3 consists of 14 residues. V lost 5 bases to trimming and J lost 0 bases, with 11 bases between them. The CDR3 DNA follows: TGTGCCAGCAGCGTTTACAGGGCCTCCTACGAGCAGTACTTC. Translated, it gives CASSVYRASYEQYF.

This clonotype has just a few counts. The chain combines TRBV5-1 with TRBJ2-7, with D tentatively TRBD2 (7 bases). CDR1 and CDR2 (germline): SGHRS, YFSETQ. There are 14 residues in the CDR3. Trimming took off 0 bases at V and 4 bases at J, with 11 bases between the two ends. CDR3 in DNA: TGCGCCAGCAGCTTGGGGGGGGGCCAGTACGAGCAGTACTTC. Translated, it gives CASSLGGGQYEQYF.

At least ten counts were recorded for this clonotype. This chain links TRBV10-2 with TRBJ2-7; TRBD2 matches 12 bases. Trimming took 8 bases from V and 3 from J; bases not matched to a gene: 8. The CDR3 length is 15 residues. The germline V gene encodes CDR1 WSHSY and CDR2 SAAADI. CDR3 sequence reads: CASLTGLAGSYEQYF. CDR3 DNA: TGCGCCAGCCTCACAGGACTAGCGGGGAGCTACGAGCAGTACTTC.